This entry describes one T cell receptor beta chain. No antigen is known for it. Base qualities are missing; no much larger clone stands one base away. The sequencer was an Illumina HiSeq 2500. Quantitative 5'-RACE with molecular barcodes was used to prepare TCR beta libraries. As for how the authors treated the data: A new computational method, built on a probabilistic model of VDJ rearrangement, was used to identify disease-linked TCR variants. Starting from the raw public reads, TCRdb applied fastp trimming at Q25, assembled clones with MiXCR and retained in-frame beta chains. All rows with the same CDR3 protein become a single entry with the most common DNA and genes. These V and J calls derive from TCRdb rather than the authors' analysis. This sample comprises 380,000 or so distinct CDR3 sequences, 20% to 25% of them detected only once. The ten largest clones add up to roughly 14% of the sample.

The data were obtained in a study of CD8 T cells in ankylosing spondylitis (TCRdb year 2017). For the study in its entirety: The study profiled T cell receptor beta repertoires in healthy donors and ankylosing spondylitis patients to find disease-linked TCR variants. The full study cohort was made up of about two dozen ankylosing spondylitis patients and approximately 100 healthy donors. Peripheral blood was sampled, and synovial fluid was additionally collected from ankylosing spondylitis patients.

The germline V gene yields SQVTM for CDR1 and ANQGSEA for CDR2. The CDR3 measures 14 amino acids from cysteine to phenylalanine. The only DNA kept is the CDR3, 42 bases in frame from the first base. The V end gives up 1 base and the J end 7 bases, leaving 8 bases in the junction not matched to a gene. Study-level results and caveats: The disease-linked clones had a CD8+ phenotype and were found at relatively low frequencies in peripheral blood. A TCR beta motif made up of about eight highly homologous amino acid variants appeared to be characteristic of blood from ankylosing spondylitis patients. Significant enrichment of the disease-linked clones was reported in matched synovial fluid samples from ankylosing spondylitis patients. Some of the motif variants had been reported before in the synovial fluid and blood of reactive arthritis patients, a finding that suggests common disease-initiation mechanisms.

The receptor chain draws on TRBV29-1 and TRBJ1-2; the junction holds 8 bases that match TRBD1. The source of this sequence is a male donor with ankylosing spondylitis or in good health (not recorded which). The sequenced sample consisted of blood, either unsorted or a sorted T cell fraction (not recorded which). The CDR3 region: CSVEGAGGLGGYTF. Here is the DNA: TGCAGCGTTGAAGGCGCAGGGGGCTTGGGTGGCTACACCTTC.